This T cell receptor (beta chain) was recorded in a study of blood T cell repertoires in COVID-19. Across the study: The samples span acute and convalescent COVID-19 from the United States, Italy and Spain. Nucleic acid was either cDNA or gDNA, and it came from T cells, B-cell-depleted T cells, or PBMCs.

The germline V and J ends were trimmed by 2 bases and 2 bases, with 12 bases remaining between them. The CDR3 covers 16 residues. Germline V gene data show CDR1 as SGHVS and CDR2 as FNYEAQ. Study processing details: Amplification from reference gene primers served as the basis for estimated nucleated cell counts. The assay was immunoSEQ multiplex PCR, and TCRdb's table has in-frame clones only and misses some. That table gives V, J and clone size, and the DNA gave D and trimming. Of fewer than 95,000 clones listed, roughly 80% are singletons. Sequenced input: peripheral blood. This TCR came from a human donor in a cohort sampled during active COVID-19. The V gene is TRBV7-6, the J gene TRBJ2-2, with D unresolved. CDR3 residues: CASSLRTVINTGELFF. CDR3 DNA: TGTGCCAGCAGCTTACGCACAGTTATAAACACCGGGGAGCTGTTTTTT.